The 18 T cell receptor beta chains in this list originate from one sample, sequenced in a study of T cells in Graves' hyperthyroidism and ophthalmopathy. TCR beta CDR3 regions were amplified from RNA. The TCR CDR3 first-round RT-PCR relied on the HTBI primer set. In TCRdb, the multiplex PCR reads were re-called with MiXCR into one record per CDR3 protein. The sample lists just over 550,000 distinct CDR3 sequences, about 43% occurring once. Sequenced: peripheral blood or thyroid tissue (not recorded which). These receptors were obtained from a woman between 18 and 30 years old with Graves' hyperthyroidism.

This rearrangement joins TRBV7-6 to TRBJ1-3; D gene ambiguous. The germline gives CDR1 SGHVS, CDR2 FNYEAQ. Between the trimmed V and J ends, which lost 6 bases and 11 bases, there was a span of 5 bases. The CDR3 consists of 9 residues. The DNA of the CDR3 is TGTGCCAGCAGGGACTCCATATATTTT. Its protein product is CASRDSIYF.

This chain links TRBV5-1 with TRBJ2-7; no clear D. Per germline, CDR1 SGHRS and CDR2 YFSETQ. The CDR3 has 13 amino acids. V was shortened by 0 bases and J by 6 bases, with 10 bases between the two germline ends. The CDR3 loop reads CASSLESTGEQYF. In nucleotides, the CDR3 is TGCGCCAGCAGCTTGGAGTCGACGGGCGAGCAGTACTTC.

The V and J genes are TRBV7-4 and TRBJ1-3, with a weak D call TRBD1 (6 bases). The CDR3 is made up of 15 amino acids. Germline values: CDR1 SGHVT, CDR2 SQSDAQ. Trimming shortened V by 5 bases and J by 3 bases, and 14 bases separated the two germline ends. The CDR3 bases are TGTGCCAGCAGCCAAGAGGGGGTATTTGGAAACACCATATATTTT. This encodes CASSQEGVFGNTIYF.

This chain joins TRBV29-1 and TRBJ1-2; D remains unclear. Deletions cut 7 bases from V and 2 bases from J, with 2 bases between. The CDR3 is 9 residues long. Germline V lookup: CDR1 SQVTM, CDR2 ANQGSEA. CDR3 loop: CSENYGYTF. The CDR3 DNA is TGCAGCGAGAACTATGGCTACACCTTC.

At least ten counts were recorded for this clonotype. The chain uses TRBV7-8 and TRBJ1-4, with 8 bases identical to TRBD1. Trimming at V came to 6 bases and at J to 7 bases, leaving 4 bases not matched to a gene. Germline V gene lookup returns CDR1 SGHVS and CDR2 FQNEAQ. The CDR3 totals 13 residues. The CDR3 protein is CASRLDRVEKLFF. DNA for the CDR3: TGTGCCAGCAGGCTGGACAGGGTTGAAAAACTGTTTTTT.

V is TRBV15 and J is TRBJ2-7; TRBD1 agrees at 7 bases. Losses at the gene ends were 4 bases for V and 6 bases for J; bases not matched to a gene: 6. CDR1 LNHNV and CDR2 YYDKDF come from the germline V gene (reference sequence). The CDR3 has 13 residues. The CDR3 loop is CATSIEGAGEQYF. The CDR3 DNA is TGTGCCACCAGCATCGAGGGGGCGGGCGAGCAGTACTTC.

Concerning this clonotype itself: One end of the junction fails to match germline, which may point to a read error. The chain employs TRBV7-2 and TRBJ2-7; maybe TRBD2 (6 bases). Germline CDR1 is SGHTA and CDR2 is FQGNSA. The CDR3 has 13 residues. The CDR3: CASSAGYSYGQYF. For the CDR3, the DNA is TGTGCCAGCAGCGCGGGATACAGCTACGGGCAGTACTTC.

The table lists this clonotype with a few counts. This chain connects TRBV10-3 to TRBJ2-7; 12 bases map to TRBD2. Losses at the gene ends were 10 bases for V and 5 bases for J; bases not matched to a gene: 12. The length of the CDR3 is 15 residues. CDR1 is ENHRY, CDR2 SYGVKD, per germline. The CDR3 spells CATRALAGGLDEQYF. In nucleotides, the CDR3 is TGTGCCACCAGGGCGCTAGCGGGAGGGCTCGACGAGCAGTACTTC.

The chain employs TRBV7-8 and TRBJ1-6; D gene ambiguous. There are 17 residues in the CDR3. Between the trimmed V and J ends, which lost 2 bases and 2 bases, there was a span of 13 bases. Germline V gene data show CDR1 as SGHVS and CDR2 as FQNEAQ. The CDR3 coding sequence is TGTGCCAGCAGCTTATTCGGGGAGACTACCTATAATTCACCCCTCCACTTT. Protein product: CASSLFGETTYNSPLHF.

The V and J genes are TRBV19 and TRBJ1-5; D is uncertain. The CDR3 totals 13 residues. V was shortened by 3 bases and J by 4 bases, with 7 bases between the two germline ends. Germline V gene data show CDR1 as LNHDA and CDR2 as SQIVND (reference sequence). In nucleotides, the CDR3 is TGTGCCAGTAGTATGAGTAGTAATCAGCCCCAGCATTTT. Translated, it gives CASSMSSNQPQHF.

This clonotype has at least ten counts. The chain joins TRBV2 to TRBJ2-5, with a possible D match to TRBD1 (5 bases). V was clipped by 6 bases and J by 1 base, with 9 bases between them. The CDR3 consists of 13 residues. Germline CDR1 and CDR2: SNHLY and FYNNEI. The CDR3 here is CASRRQLQETQYF. The CDR3 DNA is TGTGCCAGCAGGAGACAGCTCCAAGAGACCCAGTACTTC.

This clonotype was counted ten times or more. The genes are TRBV6-4 and TRBJ1-2; no clear D gene. The germline V gene has CDR1 MRHNA and CDR2 SNTAGT. The germline V and J ends were trimmed by 7 bases and 4 bases, with 4 bases remaining between them. The CDR3 covers 10 residues. DNA for the CDR3: TGTGCCAGCACCCTCTATGGCTACACCTTC. Its protein product is CASTLYGYTF.

The chain couples TRBV20-1 to TRBJ2-7; 9 bases line up with TRBD2. Trimming at V came to 6 bases and at J to 3 bases, leaving 6 bases not matched to a gene. There are 13 residues in the CDR3. CDR1 DFQATT and CDR2 SNEGSKA come from the germline V gene (reference sequence). The CDR3 region is CSARTSEIYEQYF. The CDR3 nucleotides are TGCAGTGCGAGGACTAGCGAGATCTACGAGCAGTACTTC.

The rearrangement joins TRBV29-1 to TRBJ1-3; D gene unclear. The CDR3 runs 12 residues. Trimming stripped 6 bases from V and 2 bases from J, with 8 bases between. CDR1 and CDR2 (germline): SQVTM, ANQGSEA. The CDR3 DNA reads TGCAGCGTGGTGTTACCTGGAAACACCATATATTTT. Translated, it gives CSVVLPGNTIYF.

In its sample, this clonotype was seen many times. The V gene is TRBV7-2, the J gene TRBJ1-4; 10 bases are a match to TRBD1. The V gene end was trimmed by 5 bases and the J gene end by 8 bases; junction bases not matched to a gene: 5. Germline CDR1 is SGHTA and CDR2 is FQGNSA. The CDR3 has 14 amino acids. Written as DNA, the CDR3 is TGTGCCAGCAGCGGGGACAGGGGACGGGAAAAACTGTTTTTT. Its translation: CASSGDRGREKLFF.

This clonotype was seen only a few times. The rearrangement links TRBV2 to TRBJ1-2; D possibly corresponds to TRBD1 (5 bases). CDR1 and CDR2 from the germline V gene are SNHLY and FYNNEI. Deletions cut 1 base from V and 4 bases from J, with 13 bases between. The CDR3 spans 15 residues. CDR3 amino acids: CASSEGGQVAYGYTF. The CDR3 nucleotides are TGTGCCAGCAGTGAAGGGGGCCAGGTAGCCTATGGCTACACCTTC.

The chain joins TRBV7-2 to TRBJ1-2, with a possible D match to TRBD1 (5 bases). V was trimmed by 7 bases and J by 4 bases, leaving 16 bases between them. Germline V gives CDR1 SGHTA, CDR2 FQGNSA. The CDR3 length is 14 residues. The CDR3 spells CASTQIGAFYGYTF. CDR3 in DNA: TGTGCCAGCACCCAAATCGGGGCTTTCTATGGCTACACCTTC.

The J gene is TRBJ1-1, the V gene TRBV2; tentative D call: TRBD1 (5 bases). Germline CDR1 and CDR2: SNHLY and FYNNEI. This CDR3 is built from 10 residues. V shed 9 bases and J shed 8 bases, with 10 bases lying between them. The CDR3 DNA sequence: TGTGCCAGGGCCGGGACGGAAGCTTTCTTT. Translation gives CARAGTEAFF.